This T cell receptor (beta chain) was identified in a study of identical twins' blood T cells. Looking at the study overall: About six alpha and about six beta libraries together yielded tens of millions of reads.

The study's findings and limits: Twin similarity might stem from environmental factors, not only genetics. Shared CDR3 clonotype counts between two donors mainly tracked the product of their cloneset sizes, twins included. V gene usage reportedly matched far better within twin pairs than unrelated donors.

As to this clonotype: Its antigen is still unknown.

Germline V gives CDR1 SGHDT, CDR2 YYEEEE. This CDR3 region has 15 residues. J was trimmed by 10 bases and V by 3 bases; bases with no gene match: 9. Using its own MiXCR run on the 5' RACE reads, TCRdb lists one record per CDR3 protein. In the table there are hundreds of thousands of distinct CDR3 sequences, about 28% of which are singletons. The V and J genes are TRBV5-6 and TRBJ1-4, with TRBD1 matching 10 bases. This clonotype was obtained from a woman aged 18-55 years in good health. The source material was PBMCs. CDR3 protein: CASSWTGGSLVKLFF. For the CDR3, the DNA is TGTGCCAGCAGCTGGACAGGGGGATCTTTGGTAAAACTGTTTTTT.